This TCR beta chain was profiled in a study of T cell responses to AZD1222 COVID-19 vaccine. CDR3 size: 14 residues. The germline CDR1 and CDR2 sequences are SGHTA and FQGNSA. V lost 5 bases to trimming and J lost 5 bases, with 10 bases between them. Assay: immunoSEQ multiplex PCR; the TCRdb copy retains only in-frame clones and omits some. Found here are about 140,000 clones, 85% to 95% of them singletons; the top ten hold approximately 7%. The chain is built from TRBV7-2 and TRBJ1-6; D is possibly TRBD1 (5 bases). Source: peripheral blood, taken 28 days after the second AZD1222 dose. The sequence derives from an adult who received the AZD1222 COVID-19 vaccine. CDR3: CASSPRGHNSPLHF. The CDR3 DNA follows: TGTGCCAGCAGCCCCCGGGGACATAATTCACCCCTCCACTTT.